This T cell receptor (beta chain) derives from a study of shared clonotypes between healthy human individuals. Across the whole study: The composition of the donors was a couple of women and a few men aged 18 to 49. For every donor, three CD4 naive, three CD4 memory, two CD8 naive and one CD8 memory plates were used.

The naive CD8 subset, CD45RO-negative cells positively selected for CCR7, excluded terminally differentiated effector memory CD45RA+ cells. Repertoires were generated with immunoSEQ multiplex PCR, while TCRdb's copy carries only in-frame clones and drops some. The sample has more than 2 million clones, around 93% seen once; the top ten hold around 1.7%. Sequencing used naive CD8+ T cells from PBMCs. This receptor was obtained from a man between 18 and 29 years old in good health. Some clones in this sample may be carry-over from other donors' samples.

The DNA for the CDR3 is TGTGCCAGCAGCCTCCCCCTAGCGGGGAAGAATGAGCAGTTCTTC. Translation gives CASSLPLAGKNEQFF. The V and J genes are TRBV7-8 and TRBJ2-1, with 9 nucleotides matching TRBD2. Germline CDR1 reads SGHVS; CDR2 reads FQNEAQ. The CDR3 is 15 residues long. V shed 5 bases and J 7 bases; nucleotides not matched to a gene: 9. Full variable domain (outside the CDR3, taken from reference TRBV7-8 and TRBJ2-1): GAGVSQSPRYKVAKRGQDVALRCDPISGHVSLFWYQQALGQGPEFLTYFQNEAQLDKSGLPSDRFFAERPEGSVSTLKIQRTQQEDSAVYLCASSLPLAGKNEQFFGPGTRLTVL.